These 21 T cell receptor beta chains were all obtained from the same sample, sequenced in a study of blood T cell repertoires in COVID-19. Repertoires were generated with immunoSEQ multiplex PCR, while TCRdb's copy carries only in-frame clones and drops some. The table records over 200,000 clones, more than 75% of them present only once. Sequencing was carried out using PBMCs or T cells enriched from blood (not recorded which). The receptors originated from a man between 18 and 29 years old who had recovered from COVID-19.

This rearrangement joins TRBV7-9 to TRBJ2-3, with 7 bases fitting TRBD2. This CDR3 is built from 16 residues. The germline gives CDR1 SEHNR, CDR2 FQNEAQ (reference sequence). The V gene end was trimmed by 4 bases and the J gene end by 1 base; junction bases not matched to a gene: 8. This chain's CDR3 is CASSSGGHWGTDTQYF. CDR3 nucleotide sequence: TGTGCCAGCAGCTCGGGAGGACATTGGGGCACAGATACGCAGTATTTT.

The chain couples TRBV6-5 to TRBJ1-2; D call uncertain. V lost 6 bases, J lost 6 bases, and 11 bases lay in between. Germline assignment: CDR1 MNHEY and CDR2 SVGAGI. The CDR3 consists of 12 residues. DNA of the CDR3: TGTGCCAGCAGCCAGAAAGTGGATGGCTACACCTTC. It yields the protein CASSQKVDGYTF.

Remarks on this clone: The same CDR3 can be traced to other DNA sequences in this sample. This chain connects TRBV28 to TRBJ2-7; D gene unclear. The CDR3 length is 12 residues. Germline assignment: CDR1 MDHEN and CDR2 SYDVKM. V lost 4 bases, J lost 1 base, and 5 bases lay in between. The CDR3 reads CASSYSSYEQYF. The DNA for the CDR3 is TGTGCCAGCAGTTACAGTTCCTACGAGCAGTACTTC.

The chain is built from TRBV19 and TRBJ1-2; TRBD1 matches 12 bases. The CDR3 is 15 residues long. V lost 5 bases to trimming and J lost 8 bases; unmatched junction nucleotides: 9. Germline assignment: CDR1 LNHDA and CDR2 SQIVND (reference sequence). The CDR3 loop is CASSLPGTGGRGYTF. CDR3 nucleotides: TGTGCCAGTAGTTTACCCGGGACAGGGGGCAGAGGCTACACCTTC. The full variable domain, its missing parts supplied by reference TRBV19 and TRBJ1-2, is DGGITQSPKYLFRKEGQNVTLSCEQNLNHDAMYWYRQDPGQGLRLIYYSQIVNDFQKGDIAEGYSVSREKKESFPLTVTSAQKNPTAFYLCASSLPGTGGRGYTFGSGTRLTVV.

The J gene is TRBJ2-7, the V gene TRBV10-2, with D maybe TRBD2 (6 bases). Trimming took off 2 bases at V and 0 bases at J, with 17 bases between the two ends. Germline CDR1 is WSHSY and CDR2 is SAAADI. The length of the CDR3 is 17 residues. CDR3 in amino acids: CASSEIPSASDSYEQYF. As DNA, the CDR3 is TGCGCCAGCAGTGAGATTCCTTCGGCTAGCGACTCCTACGAGCAGTACTTC.

The V call is TRBV5-5, the J call TRBJ1-2; 8 nucleotides match TRBD1. V gave up 3 bases and J gave up 5 bases; unmatched junction bases: 6. This CDR3 region has 14 residues. Germline lookup yields CDR1 SGHKS and CDR2 YYEKEE (reference sequence). CDR3 amino acids: CASSSPDREYGYTF. CDR3 sequence (DNA): TGTGCCAGCAGCTCACCGGACAGGGAATATGGCTACACCTTC.

This clone showed up just a few times. The chain employs TRBV7-8 and TRBJ1-5, with a possible D match to TRBD1 (5 bases). The CDR3 has 15 amino acids. CDR1 is SGHVS, CDR2 FQNEAQ, per germline. The V end lost 2 bases, the J end lost 7 bases, and 15 bases lay between the germline ends. The CDR3 DNA follows: TGTGCCAGCAGCTTAACAGGCCCCTTAGGGCAGCCCCAGCATTTT. Protein product: CASSLTGPLGQPQHF.

V usage is TRBV9 and J usage is TRBJ2-5, with TRBD1 matching 9 bases. V gave up 0 bases and J gave up 2 bases; unmatched junction bases: 5. CDR1 is SGDLS, CDR2 YYNGEE, per germline. The CDR3 contains 16 residues. The DNA of the CDR3 is TGTGCCAGCAGCGTAGGGCTCGGACAGGGGCAAGAGACCCAGTACTTC. As protein: CASSVGLGQGQETQYF.

The chain is built from TRBV5-1 and TRBJ2-5; 9 nucleotides agree with TRBD1. From germline, CDR1 is SGHRS and CDR2 YFSETQ. This CDR3 is built from 15 residues. J lost 4 bases, V lost 4 bases, and 8 bases had no gene match. For the CDR3, the DNA is TGCGCCAGCAGCACGGGACAGGGAGGGTCAGAGACCCAGTACTTC. It is translated as CASSTGQGGSETQYF. Variable domain in full (rest from reference TRBV5-1 and TRBJ2-5): KAGVTQTPRYLIKTRGQQVTLSCSPISGHRSVSWYQQTPGQGLQFLFEYFSETQRNKGNFPGRFSGRQFSNSRSEMNVSTLELGDSALYLCASSTGQGGSETQYFGPGTRLLVL.

J is TRBJ2-5 and V is TRBV10-3; the D gene is possibly TRBD1 (6 bases). CDR1 is ENHRY and CDR2 is SYGVKD in the germline V gene. V dropped 11 bases and J dropped 1 base, with 14 bases sitting between them. The CDR3 totals 13 residues. The CDR3 here is CASTDSLQETQYF. As DNA, the CDR3 is TGTGCCTCGACGGACAGCCTCCAAGAGACCCAGTACTTC.

This chain connects TRBV7-2 to TRBJ1-5; D gene ambiguous. CDR1 and CDR2 from the germline V gene are SGHTA and FQGNSA. The ends were cut back, 1 base at V and 0 bases at J, with 7 bases in the middle. The CDR3 runs to 15 residues. The CDR3 sequence is CASSLGGSSNQPQHF. The CDR3 coding sequence is TGTGCCAGCAGCTTAGGTGGCAGTAGCAATCAGCCCCAGCATTTT.

This clone turned up a few times. This chain links TRBV28 with TRBJ1-4; 8 nucleotides align to TRBD1. J gave up 7 bases and V 7 bases, and 11 bases lay outside the gene matches. CDR3 length: 15 amino acids. The germline V gene encodes CDR1 MDHEN and CDR2 SYDVKM. CDR3 coding DNA: TGTGCCAGCACCCTCCTCAGGGGGCGTTTTGAAAAACTGTTTTTT. It translates to CASTLLRGRFEKLFF.

The chain couples TRBV3-1 (or the pseudogene TRBV3-2) to TRBJ1-3, with 7 positions matching TRBD1. With 1 base clipped from V and 12 bases from J, the junction kept 6 bases outside the gene matches. The CDR3 runs to 13 residues. Germline V gene lookup returns CDR1 LGHDT and CDR2 YNNKEL (reference sequence). DNA of the CDR3: TGTGCCAGCAGCCAAGTGGGTGCAGGGGGCATATATTTT. This codes for CASSQVGAGGIYF.

The V gene is TRBV3-1 (or the pseudogene TRBV3-2), the J gene TRBJ2-7; 7 positions match TRBD2. Germline V gene data show CDR1 as LGHDT and CDR2 as YNNKEL (reference sequence). The junction had 2 bases not matched to a gene; V was cut back by 4 bases and J by 2 bases. The CDR3 covers 13 residues. CDR3 region: CASSRGGAYEQYF. CDR3 in DNA: TGTGCCAGCAGCCGGGGGGGAGCCTACGAGCAGTACTTC.

The chain employs TRBV19 and TRBJ2-1; maybe TRBD1 (7 bases). CDR1 and CDR2 from the germline V gene are LNHDA and SQIVND (reference sequence). The ends were cut back, 1 base at V and 1 base at J, with 14 bases in the middle. The CDR3 runs to 17 residues. As DNA, the CDR3 is TGTGCCAGTAGTATAGGGACAGGAGGGGGGTCCTACAATGAGCAGTTCTTC. Amino acids: CASSIGTGGGSYNEQFF. The whole variable domain, remainder taken from reference TRBV19 and TRBJ2-1, is DGGITQSPKYLFRKEGQNVTLSCEQNLNHDAMYWYRQDPGQGLRLIYYSQIVNDFQKGDIAEGYSVSREKKESFPLTVTSAQKNPTAFYLCASSIGTGGGSYNEQFFGPGTRLTVL.

The chain combines TRBV6-5 with TRBJ1-6; D is ambiguous. Looked up from germline, CDR1 is MNHEY and CDR2 is SVGAGI. V was pared by 7 bases and J by 9 bases, with 16 bases between. The CDR3 runs 14 residues. This CDR3 is CASTPGGASSPLHF. The CDR3 bases are TGTGCCAGCACCCCCGGCGGTGCTAGTTCACCCCTCCACTTT.

This clone has more than one count but fewer than ten. The chain joins TRBV10-1 to TRBJ2-5; D not resolved. This CDR3 is built from 14 residues. CDR1 WNHNN and CDR2 SYGVQD come from the germline V gene (reference sequence). Trimming pared 5 bases from V and 4 bases from J, leaving 14 bases between. The CDR3, as DNA: TGCGCCAGCAGTAGAGGTACCCTCCCAGAGACCCAGTACTTC. Encoded protein: CASSRGTLPETQYF.

The chain employs TRBV9 and TRBJ1-1; TRBD1 agrees at 10 bases. The CDR3 sequence is 16 residues long. Trimming removed 7 bases from V and 11 bases from J; junction bases left unmatched: 20. The germline CDR1 and CDR2 sequences are SGDLS and YYNGEE. Here the CDR3 reads CASSQRATGTGDGAFF. The CDR3 nucleotides are TGTGCCAGCTCACAACGCGCTACCGGGACAGGGGATGGGGCTTTCTTT.

This rearrangement joins TRBV28 to TRBJ1-6, with D possibly TRBD1 on 5 matching bases. There are 15 residues in the CDR3. CDR1 and CDR2 from the germline V gene are MDHEN and SYDVKM. V lost 8 bases to trimming and J lost 0 bases, with 11 bases between them. CDR3 in amino acids: CASRRGSSYNSPLHF. CDR3 nucleotide sequence: TGTGCCAGCCGGCGGGGGAGCTCCTATAATTCACCCCTCCACTTT.

The chain employs TRBV7-6 and TRBJ1-1, with 8 bases that match TRBD1. The CDR3 has 19 residues. V shed 2 bases, J shed 1 base, and the junction held 15 bases outside the gene matches. Per germline, CDR1 SGHVS and CDR2 FNYEAQ. In DNA, the CDR3 is TGTGCCAGCAGCTTAAGCCTGGCGGGGACAGGCCCGGGGAACACTGAAGCTTTCTTT. It encodes CASSLSLAGTGPGNTEAFF.

This clone was observed at least ten times. The chain carries TRBV6-4 and TRBJ2-1, with D perhaps matching TRBD2 (5 bases). This CDR3 spans 14 amino acids. Trimming left V 6 bases short and J 8 bases short, with 17 bases between. Looked up from germline, CDR1 is MRHNA and CDR2 is SNTAGT. The CDR3 is CASSDGPEGDEQFF. In DNA form, the CDR3 reads TGTGCCAGCAGCGATGGCCCCGAGGGCGATGAGCAGTTCTTC.